A selection of T cell receptor beta chains follows, all from one sample in a study of Graves' ophthalmopathy and Graves' hyperthyroidism. TCRdb re-called the multiplex PCR reads with MiXCR, one entry per CDR3 protein. Here the sample spans 900,000 to 1,200,000 distinct CDR3 sequences, about 40% being singletons. What was sequenced was peripheral blood or thyroid tissue (not recorded which). These receptors originate from an adult man with Graves' hyperthyroidism. The CDR3 runs from the conserved cysteine through the conserved F or W. A D gene is named only where the DNA matches it firmly. Clone sizes are given selectively: once, few, many, or a class where the clone is expanded.

clone size | J gene | D gene | CDR3 length | V gene | CDR3 protein | CDR3 DNA
NA | TRBJ1-2 | TRBD1 | 15 | TRBV4-3 | CASSQGGQGARGYTF | TGCGCCAGCAGCCAAGGAGGACAGGGGGCTCGGGGCTACACCTTC
NA | TRBJ1-1 | TRBD1 | 15 | TRBV7-9 | CASRQTAGGNTKAFF | TGTGCCAGCAGACAAACGGCAGGGGGGAACACTAAAGCTTTCTTT
NA | TRBJ2-5 | NA | 14 | TRBV7-8 | CASSLKGDQETQYF | TGTGCCAGCAGCCTCAAGGGCGACCAAGAGACCCAGTACTTC
NA | TRBJ1-2 | NA | 16 | TRBV6-6 | CASRQDGVYGNYGYTF | TGTGCCAGCAGACAGGACGGAGTATATGGCAACTATGGCTACACCTTC
NA | TRBJ2-5 | NA | 13 | TRBV7-2 | CASSLMWEETQYF | TGTGCCAGCAGCTTAATGTGGGAGGAGACCCAGTACTTC
few | TRBJ2-5 | TRBD2 | 17 | TRBV12-5 | CASGLGASGRADETQYF | TGTGCTAGTGGTTTGGGAGCTAGCGGGAGGGCCGATGAGACCCAGTACTTC
NA | TRBJ2-7 | TRBD1 | 13 | TRBV20-1 | CSATARGLYEQYF | TGCAGTGCCACCGCGAGGGGGCTGTACGAGCAGTACTTC
NA | TRBJ1-2 | TRBD1 | 15 | TRBV5-6 | CASSLTGQGPEGYTF | TGTGCCAGCAGCCTCACGGGACAGGGTCCCGAGGGCTACACCTTC
many | TRBJ1-2 | NA | 14 | TRBV20-1 | CSALSPNRAEGYTF | TGCAGTGCTCTTAGTCCAAACAGGGCCGAGGGCTACACCTTC
few | TRBJ2-7 | TRBD1 | 14 | TRBV6-2/TRBV6-3 | CASSSGGVIYEQYF | TGTGCCAGCAGCTCAGGGGGCGTGATCTACGAGCAGTACTTC
once | TRBJ1-2 | TRBD1 | 15 | TRBV7-6 | CASSLEDRGIYGYTF | TGTGCCAGCAGCCTGGAGGACAGGGGGATCTATGGCTACACCTTC
many | TRBJ1-3 | NA | 15 | TRBV7-8 | CASSASGPGGNTIYF | TGTGCCAGCAGCGCGTCAGGGCCTGGTGGAAACACCATATATTTT
few | TRBJ2-3 | NA | 16 | TRBV10-3 | CAISKDPVVSTDTQYF | TGTGCCATCAGTAAAGACCCAGTCGTGAGCACAGATACGCAGTATTTT
NA | TRBJ2-2 | TRBD1 | 16 | TRBV12-3/TRBV12-4 | CASSPRTGGEGGELFF | TGTGCCAGCAGTCCCCGGACAGGGGGCGAGGGCGGGGAGCTGTTTTTT
few | TRBJ2-5 | NA | 9 | TRBV5-4 | CAGGETQYF | TGTGCGGGGGGAGAGACCCAGTACTTC
few | TRBJ1-4 | NA | 15 | TRBV6-5 | CASSMGQPTNEKLFF | TGTGCCAGCAGTATGGGACAACCAACTAATGAAAAACTGTTTTTT